The clone carrying this T cell receptor beta chain was observed at least ten times. Its antigen is unknown. The study made its TCR cDNA through 5'RACE template switching. That step introduced a universal primer site along with UMIs. TCRdb independently ran MiXCR on the 5' RACE reads; one entry per CDR3 protein. The data hold around 600,000 distinct CDR3 sequences, with roughly an eighth observed a single time. V dropped 0 bases and J dropped 2 bases, with 14 bases sitting between them. Per the germline V gene, CDR1 is SGHRS and CDR2 is YFSETQ. The CDR3 has 16 residues. These data belong to a study of T cells after yellow fever vaccination. Study results and caveats: Only a minor proportion of clonotypes was detected across both CD4 and CD8 compartments.

J is TRBJ2-5 and V is TRBV5-1; D is undetermined. Specimen: PBMCs, collected on the day of the yellow fever booster vaccination. The TCR originated in a man between 25 and 39 years old who received the YFV17D yellow fever vaccine. The CDR3 nucleotides are TGCGCCAGCAGCTTGGCCCTAAGTCCCCGGCAAGAGACCCAGTACTTC. Residues: CASSLALSPRQETQYF.